The next 21 T cell receptor beta chains were all read from a single sample in a study of blood T cell repertoires in COVID-19. The assay was immunoSEQ multiplex PCR, and TCRdb's table has in-frame clones only and misses some. The table shows around 99,000 clones, with over 70% occurring only once. The sequenced sample consisted of peripheral blood. The receptors were gathered from a woman aged 45-65 years with acute or convalescent COVID-19.

The genes are TRBV6-5 and TRBJ2-7, with D tentatively TRBD1 (6 bases). This CDR3 spans 15 amino acids. Trimming took off 2 bases at V and 6 bases at J, with 17 bases between the two ends. Germline V gene lookup returns CDR1 MNHEY and CDR2 SVGAGI. CDR3 region: CASSYDRLRVSEQYF. The CDR3 DNA is TGTGCCAGCAGTTACGACAGGTTGCGGGTCTCCGAGCAGTACTTC.

V gene TRBV7-6 combines with J gene TRBJ1-2, with 8 bases matching TRBD1. Germline V lookup: CDR1 SGHVS, CDR2 FNYEAQ. Trimming at V came to 5 bases and at J to 2 bases, leaving 10 bases not matched to a gene. This CDR3 is 16 amino acids long. The CDR3 DNA reads TGTGCCAGCAGCCCTAGGGGGGCAGGGGGCAACTATGGCTACACCTTC. Its translation is CASSPRGAGGNYGYTF. The full variable domain, rest sourced from reference TRBV7-6 and TRBJ1-2, is GAGVSQSPRYKVTKRGQDVALRCDPISGHVSLYWYRQALGQGPEFLTYFNYEAQQDKSGLPNDRFSAERPEGSISTLTIQRTEQRDSAMYRCASSPRGAGGNYGYTFGSGTRLTVV.

As regards this clone: One end of the junction does not line up with germline, which may come from a read error. The V and J genes are TRBV10-1 and TRBJ2-3; TRBD2 matches 9 bases. There are 14 residues in the CDR3. In germline, CDR1 is WNHNN, CDR2 SYGVQD (reference sequence). CDR3 nucleotides: TGCGCCAGCAGATCCGGGACTAGCAGAGATACGCAGTATTTT. As protein: CASRSGTSRDTQYF.

V gene TRBV4-1 combines with J gene TRBJ1-2; D is perhaps TRBD1 (5 bases). CDR3 length: 13 amino acids. The germline CDR1 and CDR2 sequences are MGHRA and YSYEKL. V dropped 6 bases and J dropped 1 base, with 9 bases sitting between them. The CDR3 loop reads CASRGLGNYGYTF. Here the CDR3 DNA reads TGCGCCAGCAGGGGGCTCGGTAACTATGGCTACACCTTC.

J is TRBJ1-4 and V is TRBV7-2; D may be TRBD1 (6 bases). Germline-derived CDR1 and CDR2 are SGHTA and FQGNSA. V lost 3 bases, J lost 6 bases, and 11 bases lay in between. There are 14 residues in the CDR3. CDR3 residues: CASSFYRQDEKLFF. CDR3 DNA: TGTGCCAGCAGCTTCTACAGACAGGATGAAAAACTGTTTTTT.

V is TRBV19 and J is TRBJ1-2, with TRBD1 as a possible D gene (5 bases). This CDR3 has 14 amino acids. In germline, CDR1 is LNHDA, CDR2 SQIVND (reference sequence). V lost 5 bases and J 8 bases, leaving 18 bases between the germline ends. The CDR3 nucleotides read TGTGCCAGTAGTCAGTCGCGAGACAGAACAGGCTACACCTTC. Its translation: CASSQSRDRTGYTF.

J is TRBJ2-1 and V is TRBV2, with 9 bases fitting TRBD2. Trimming removed 6 bases from V and 4 bases from J; junction bases left unmatched: 4. Germline V gene sequence: CDR1 SNHLY, CDR2 FYNNEI. The CDR3 contains 14 residues. CDR3 loop: CASRGTSPYNEQFF. The CDR3 DNA reads TGTGCCAGCAGGGGGACTAGCCCGTACAATGAGCAGTTCTTC.

This clone was detected a few times. The chain employs TRBV18 and TRBJ2-5; 7 positions agree with TRBD1. The junction had 4 bases not matched to a gene; V was cut back by 5 bases and J by 4 bases. Germline assignment: CDR1 KGHSH and CDR2 LQKENI. CDR3 length: 13 amino acids. In DNA form, the CDR3 reads TGTGCCAGCTCATCGACAGGGCTAGAGACCCAGTACTTC. Protein sequence: CASSSTGLETQYF.

This chain connects TRBV2 to TRBJ1-2, with TRBD1 matching 9 bases. The CDR3 spans 13 residues. Germline V CDR1 and CDR2: SNHLY, FYNNEI. V gave up 7 bases and J gave up 4 bases; unmatched junction bases: 4. CDR3 protein: CASNPGQGYGYTF. The CDR3 coding sequence is TGTGCCAGCAATCCGGGACAGGGCTATGGCTACACCTTC.

This chain uses TRBV5-1 with TRBJ1-1; D is undetermined. Germline loops: CDR1 SGHRS, CDR2 YFSETQ. This CDR3 has 13 residues. V lost 2 bases and J lost 5, with 10 bases in between. CDR3 sequence: CASSFGGVTEAFF. In DNA, the CDR3 is TGCGCCAGCAGCTTCGGCGGAGTAACTGAAGCTTTCTTT. The full variable domain, in which reference TRBV5-1 and TRBJ1-1 provide the parts outside the CDR3, is KAGVTQTPRYLIKTRGQQVTLSCSPISGHRSVSWYQQTPGQGLQFLFEYFSETQRNKGNFPGRFSGRQFSNSRSEMNVSTLELGDSALYLCASSFGGVTEAFFGQGTRLTVV.

This chain links TRBV2 with TRBJ1-1, with TRBD1 matching 8 bases. Per germline, CDR1 SNHLY and CDR2 FYNNEI. The CDR3 is 15 amino acids. The V and J ends lost 3 bases and 3 bases, in that order; junction bases with no gene match: 6. This CDR3 is CASSDKTGGDTEAFF. CDR3 in DNA: TGTGCCAGCAGTGACAAAACAGGGGGGGACACTGAAGCTTTCTTT.

V is TRBV9 and J is TRBJ2-1; D possibly corresponds to TRBD2 (5 bases). Trimming took off 0 bases at V and 1 base at J, with 5 bases between the two ends. Germline CDR1 SGDLS, CDR2 YYNGEE. The CDR3 extends over 14 amino acids. CDR3 DNA: TGTGCCAGCAGCGTAGCGGGGTCCTACAATGAGCAGTTCTTC. Translating it yields CASSVAGSYNEQFF.

The chain joins TRBV5-1 to TRBJ1-3; a possible D gene is TRBD1 (5 bases). V lost 0 bases and J lost 0, with 19 bases in between. Germline V gene data show CDR1 as SGHRS and CDR2 as YFSETQ. The CDR3 runs to 19 residues. The CDR3 loop is CASSLASTGLPFSGNTIYF. For the CDR3, the DNA is TGCGCCAGCAGCTTGGCGTCAACAGGCCTACCGTTCTCTGGAAACACCATATATTTT.

The J gene is TRBJ1-2, the V gene TRBV7-2, with 8 bases lining up with TRBD1. The V gene end was trimmed by 5 bases and the J gene end by 5 bases; junction bases not matched to a gene: 10. This CDR3 comprises 15 residues. From germline, CDR1 is SGHTA and CDR2 FQGNSA. The CDR3 loop is CASSPSRTGLYGYTF. The CDR3 nucleotides read TGTGCCAGCAGCCCATCCCGGACAGGGCTTTATGGCTACACCTTC.

The chain couples TRBV27 to TRBJ2-5; 7 bases are shared with TRBD2. The CDR3 is 16 residues long. Germline V CDR1 and CDR2: MNHEY, SMNVEV (reference sequence). V lost 1 base, J lost 1 base, and 6 bases stayed unmatched. CDR3 loop: CASSLYRSGVQETQYF. In nucleotides, the CDR3 is TGTGCCAGCAGTTTATATAGAAGCGGGGTCCAAGAGACCCAGTACTTC.

This chain connects TRBV7-9 to TRBJ2-3; D gene ambiguous. CDR3 size: 12 residues. The germline V and J ends were trimmed by 3 bases and 3 bases, with 4 bases remaining between them. The germline V gene encodes CDR1 SEHNR and CDR2 FQNEAQ (reference sequence). This chain's CDR3 is CASSFSTDTQYF. CDR3 nucleotide sequence: TGTGCCAGCAGCTTTAGTACAGATACGCAGTATTTT.

This rearrangement joins TRBV2 to TRBJ2-7; 7 bases are a match to TRBD2. The V and J ends lost 8 bases and 4 bases, in that order; junction bases with no gene match: 5. Germline loops: CDR1 SNHLY, CDR2 FYNNEI. The CDR3 spans 12 residues. The CDR3 DNA reads as TGTGCCAGCGGGGGGGTTACATACGAGCAGTACTTC. Amino acids: CASGGVTYEQYF.

CDR3 DNA: TGTGCCAGCGGGGCTGGGGGGGGCACGCAGTATTTT. It specifies CASGAGGGTQYF. The rearrangement uses TRBV2 and TRBJ2-3, with D possibly TRBD2 on 7 matching bases. V was pared by 8 bases and J by 9 bases, with 15 bases between. This CDR3 contains 12 residues. CDR1 SNHLY and CDR2 FYNNEI come from the germline V gene. Full variable domain (rest looked up from reference TRBV2 and TRBJ2-3): EPEVTQTPSHQVTQMGQEVILRCVPISNHLYFYWYRQILGQKVEFLVSFYNNEISEKSEIFDDQFSVERPDGSNFTLKIRSTKLEDSAMYFCASGAGGGTQYFGPGTRLTVL.

This clone was seen only once. The chain links TRBV19 to TRBJ2-4; D perhaps matches TRBD2 (5 bases). Trimming cost V 4 bases and J 4 bases, with 17 bases left between them. The CDR3 sequence is 16 residues long. Germline CDR1 LNHDA, CDR2 SQIVND (reference sequence). CDR3 sequence (DNA): TGTGCCAGTAGTAGCCAATCGGGGAGTTATAAAAACATTCAGTACTTC. As protein: CASSSQSGSYKNIQYF. Combining the CDR3 with reference TRBV19 and TRBJ2-4 gives the whole variable domain DGGITQSPKYLFRKEGQNVTLSCEQNLNHDAMYWYRQDPGQGLRLIYYSQIVNDFQKGDIAEGYSVSREKKESFPLTVTSAQKNPTAFYLCASSSQSGSYKNIQYFGAGTRLSVL.

The rearrangement uses TRBV28 and TRBJ2-3; a possible D gene is TRBD2 (6 bases). The length of the CDR3 is 12 residues. Trimming cost V 6 bases and J 5 bases, with 9 bases left between them. The germline CDR1 and CDR2 sequences are MDHEN and SYDVKM. CDR3 DNA: TGTGCCAGCAGACTAGCCGGAGATACGCAGTATTTT. Amino acid sequence: CASRLAGDTQYF. The variable domain in full, completed from reference TRBV28 and TRBJ2-3, reads DVKVTQSSRYLVKRTGEKVFLECVQDMDHENMFWYRQDPGLGLRLIYFSYDVKMKEKGDIPEGYSVSREKKERFSLILESASTNQTSMYLCASRLAGDTQYFGPGTRLTVL.

The chain has TRBV15 and TRBJ2-7; D is unclear. Trimming took off 0 bases at V and 3 bases at J, with 6 bases between the two ends. Looked up from germline, CDR1 is LNHNV and CDR2 is YYDKDF (reference sequence). CDR3 length: 13 residues. CDR3: CATSRDSNYEQYF. In DNA form, the CDR3 reads TGTGCCACCAGCAGAGATAGTAACTACGAGCAGTACTTC.